One sample yielded the 9 T cell receptor beta chains listed below, sequenced in a study of blood T cell repertoires in COVID-19. Sequencing used immunoSEQ multiplex PCR; TCRdb keeps in-frame clones, though not all of them. The top ten clones hold 8% of a sample with some 160,000 clones, 80% to 90% of them seen once. Specimen: PBMCs or T cells enriched from blood (not recorded which). Source of these receptors: a woman between 50 and 59 years old who had recovered from COVID-19.

CDR3 in amino acids: CASSFRASGADEQFF. The CDR3 region has the DNA TGTGCCAGCAGCTTCCGGGCTAGCGGGGCCGATGAGCAGTTCTTC. This rearrangement joins TRBV7-9 to TRBJ2-1, with 9 bases aligning to TRBD2. Germline lookup yields CDR1 SEHNR and CDR2 FQNEAQ (reference sequence). The CDR3 sequence is 15 residues long. Trimming took 3 bases from V and 8 from J; bases not matched to a gene: 8.

The chain joins TRBV19 to TRBJ2-1; TRBD1 matches at 11 bases. V lost 8 bases, J lost 2 bases, and 5 bases stayed unmatched. The CDR3 spans 15 residues. CDR1 and CDR2 from the germline V gene are LNHDA and SQIVND (reference sequence). CDR3 region: CASGRDRGAYNEQFF. CDR3 coding DNA: TGTGCCAGTGGTCGGGACAGGGGGGCCTACAATGAGCAGTTCTTC.

CDR3 sequence reads: CASSLRDTPYNSPLHF. The CDR3 nucleotides are TGTGCCAGCAGCCTGAGGGACACCCCCTATAATTCACCCCTCCACTTT. V usage is TRBV9 and J usage is TRBJ1-6; D may be TRBD1 (6 bases). There are 16 residues in the CDR3. V lost 4 bases and J 2 bases, leaving 13 bases between the germline ends. Per the germline V gene, CDR1 is SGDLS and CDR2 is YYNGEE.

The rearrangement uses TRBV11-1 and TRBJ2-7; D may be TRBD1 (6 bases). Trimming stripped 5 bases from V and 5 bases from J, with 16 bases between. The CDR3 totals 14 residues. Germline V gene data show CDR1 as SGHAT and CDR2 as FQDESV (reference sequence). The CDR3 is CASSIQQGSDEQYF. Written as DNA, the CDR3 is TGTGCCAGCAGCATTCAACAGGGATCTGACGAGCAGTACTTC.

CDR3 bases: TGCGCCAGCAGCTTGGCCGCCCTTACGGTCGGGAACTCTGGAAACACCATATATTTT. The encoded protein is CASSLAALTVGNSGNTIYF. The J gene is TRBJ1-3, the V gene TRBV5-1, with unresolved D. V gave up 0 bases and J gave up 0 bases, with 19 bases separating them. Looked up from germline, CDR1 is SGHRS and CDR2 is YFSETQ. The CDR3 length is 19 residues.

J is TRBJ1-2 and V is TRBV28; possibly TRBD1 for D (6 bases). The CDR3 has 13 residues. Trimming took off 4 bases at V and 7 bases at J, with 13 bases between the two ends. Germline CDR1 MDHEN, CDR2 SYDVKM. CDR3 DNA: TGTGCCAGCAGTTGGGCGGCAGGGGTTGGCTACACCTTC. Translation: CASSWAAGVGYTF.

CDR3 sequence reads: CASSLTVLLFSGANVLTF. The CDR3 nucleotides are TGCGCCAGCAGCTTAACGGTCCTACTCTTTTCTGGGGCCAACGTCCTGACTTTC. The chain recombines TRBV5-1 with TRBJ2-6; D gene unclear. The CDR3 covers 18 residues. The V end lost 2 bases, the J end lost 1 base, and 16 bases lay between the germline ends. Looked up from germline, CDR1 is SGHRS and CDR2 is YFSETQ.

The V call is TRBV27, the J call TRBJ1-6; D gene uncertain. This CDR3 contains 12 residues. V lost 5 bases and J 14 bases, leaving 13 bases between the germline ends. Germline-derived CDR1 and CDR2 are MNHEY and SMNVEV (reference sequence). CDR3 in amino acids: CASSAPPGTLHF. In DNA form, the CDR3 reads TGTGCCAGCAGTGCCCCTCCCGGGACCCTCCACTTT.

The CDR3 spells CTSSQPSLGELFF. In DNA form, the CDR3 reads TGCACCAGCAGCCAACCCTCACTCGGGGAGCTGTTTTTT. The J gene is TRBJ2-2, the V gene TRBV1; TRBD2, the table's D call, was not compared with the DNA. TRBV1 is deemed a pseudogene. The CDR3 sequence is 13 residues long.